Below are 19 T cell receptor beta chains sequenced from a single sample in a study of blood T cell repertoires in COVID-19. Sequenced by immunoSEQ multiplex PCR; TCRdb stores in-frame clones only, minus some. Found here are approximately 83,000 clones, approximately 91% of them singletons; the top ten hold roughly 6.6%. The specimen was peripheral blood. The receptors derive from a man aged 70 or older with acute or convalescent COVID-19.

There are a few counts of this clone. The gene calls are TRBV3-1 (or the pseudogene TRBV3-2) and TRBJ1-4, with 9 bases aligning to TRBD1. The trim removed 4 bases at V and 6 bases at J, leaving 9 bases unmatched. From germline, CDR1 is LGHDT and CDR2 YNNKEL (reference sequence). The CDR3 is 16 residues long. DNA for the CDR3: TGTGCCAGCAGCCTAAGCCTCGGGACAGGGTATGAAAAACTGTTTTTT. The encoded protein is CASSLSLGTGYEKLFF.

V is TRBV7-9 and J is TRBJ2-2; no clear D gene. The germline V gene has CDR1 SEHNR and CDR2 FQNEAQ (reference sequence). The V end was cut by 1 base, the J end by 8 bases, with 11 bases between. The CDR3 is 14 residues long. CDR3 region: CASSLDRVEGELFF. CDR3 in DNA: TGTGCCAGCAGCTTAGATCGGGTTGAAGGGGAGCTGTTTTTT.

The gene calls are TRBV3-1 (or the pseudogene TRBV3-2) and TRBJ2-3; 9 bases are a match to TRBD1. In germline, CDR1 is LGHDT, CDR2 YNNKEL (reference sequence). The CDR3 covers 15 residues. The J segment lost 3 bases and the V segment lost 5 bases, leaving 6 bases of the junction unmatched. CDR3 residues: CASSTDRGGTDTQYF. The CDR3 bases are TGTGCCAGCAGCACGGACAGGGGAGGAACAGATACGCAGTATTTT.

J is TRBJ2-7 and V is TRBV7-2, with 8 bases fitting TRBD1. CDR3 size: 14 residues. V trimming: 3 bases; J trimming: 4 bases; junction bases outside the gene matches: 5. Germline-derived CDR1 and CDR2 are SGHTA and FQGNSA. This CDR3 is CASSLQGAAYEQYF. The CDR3 bases are TGTGCCAGCAGCTTGCAGGGGGCGGCATACGAGCAGTACTTC.

The chain couples TRBV6-2 or TRBV6-3 to TRBJ1-6; no clear D. This CDR3 has 12 amino acids. Trimming removed 4 bases from V and 7 bases from J, with 5 bases in between. CDR1 MNHEY and CDR2 SVGEGT come from the germline V gene. The CDR3 is CASSFQNSPLHF. The CDR3 DNA reads as TGTGCCAGCAGTTTTCAGAATTCACCCCTCCACTTT.

This clone came up once. This chain joins TRBV15 and TRBJ1-6, with D possibly matching TRBD1 (6 bases). Trimming stripped 5 bases from V and 7 bases from J, with 12 bases between. Germline CDR1 is LNHNV and CDR2 is YYDKDF (reference sequence). The CDR3 contains 14 residues. The chain's CDR3 is CATSARQENSPLHF. The CDR3 DNA reads as TGTGCCACCAGCGCACGACAGGAAAATTCACCCCTCCACTTT.

The table lists this clone with a few counts. The CDR3 region has the DNA TGCGCCAGCAGCGATCAGGGGGCGGGGGCCAACGTCCTGACTTTC. It translates to CASSDQGAGANVLTF. This rearrangement joins TRBV5-1 to TRBJ2-6; 8 bases are shared with TRBD1. This CDR3 has 15 amino acids. Germline trimming cut 4 bases from V and 4 bases from J; bases unmatched to any gene: 4. Germline assignment: CDR1 SGHRS and CDR2 YFSETQ.

The CDR3 loop is CASSYRKQENYGYTF. As DNA, the CDR3 is TGTGCCAGCAGTTACAGAAAACAGGAGAACTATGGCTACACCTTC. The rearrangement joins TRBV6-5 to TRBJ1-2, with D tentatively TRBD1 (5 bases). The CDR3 sequence is 15 residues long. The V end lost 2 bases, the J end lost 2 bases, and 12 bases lay between the germline ends. Germline CDR1 is MNHEY and CDR2 is SVGAGI.

This chain links TRBV29-1 with TRBJ1-1, with D unresolved. This CDR3 comprises 12 residues. With 7 bases removed from V and 4 bases from J, the gap between germline ends came to 13 bases. Germline V gene data show CDR1 as SQVTM and CDR2 as ANQGSEA. The DNA of the CDR3 is TGCAGCGCTACATATCCCCCCACTGAAGCTTTCTTT. Translated: CSATYPPTEAFF.

This rearrangement joins TRBV15 to TRBJ1-1, with TRBD1 as a possible D gene (6 bases). The V end lost 1 base, the J end lost 12 bases, and 15 bases lay between the germline ends. The CDR3 runs 13 residues. Germline lookup yields CDR1 LNHNV and CDR2 YYDKDF (reference sequence). CDR3 residues: CATSRVGSGDTFF. The CDR3 DNA follows: TGTGCCACCAGCAGAGTGGGTTCAGGGGACACTTTCTTT. Using reference TRBV15 and TRBJ1-1 for the parts outside the CDR3, the full variable domain is DAMVIQNPRYQVTQFGKPVTLSCSQTLNHNVMYWYQQKSSQAPKLLFHYYDKDFNNEADTPDNFQSRRPNTSFCFLDIRSPGLGDTAMYLCATSRVGSGDTFFGQGTRLTVV.

This rearrangement joins TRBV5-1 to TRBJ2-7; the match to TRBD1 covers 7 bases. Germline V gene data show CDR1 as SGHRS and CDR2 as YFSETQ. CDR3 length: 17 amino acids. V trimming: 0 bases; J trimming: 0 bases; junction bases outside the gene matches: 9. The CDR3 DNA sequence: TGCGCCAGCAGCTTGGCCTTTCAGGGACAGCGCTCCTACGAGCAGTACTTC. This codes for CASSLAFQGQRSYEQYF.

The chain links TRBV4-1 to TRBJ2-5; D uncertain. Germline lookup yields CDR1 MGHRA and CDR2 YSYEKL. Trimming left V 1 base short and J 5 bases short, with 14 bases between. This CDR3 region has 15 residues. CDR3 in DNA: TGCGCCAGCAGCCAAGGGCCAGGAAGATGGGAGACCCAGTACTTC. It translates to CASSQGPGRWETQYF.

The chain uses TRBV27 and TRBJ1-6; 7 bases align to TRBD1. Trimming at V came to 5 bases and at J to 9 bases, leaving 16 bases not matched to a gene. The CDR3 extends over 17 amino acids. The germline gives CDR1 MNHEY, CDR2 SMNVEV (reference sequence). CDR3 bases: TGTGCCAGCAGTCCCCGCGTAGGGGGCAGGGGGATTTCACCCCTCCACTTT. Translation gives CASSPRVGGRGISPLHF.

The chain's CDR3 is CASRMTGIQETQYF. The CDR3 DNA reads as TGTGCCAGCAGAATGACAGGAATCCAAGAGACCCAGTACTTC. The gene calls are TRBV6-5 and TRBJ2-5, with D possibly matching TRBD1 (6 bases). V was pared by 6 bases and J by 1 base, with 12 bases between. The CDR3 totals 14 residues. Looked up from germline, CDR1 is MNHEY and CDR2 is SVGAGI.

The J gene is TRBJ1-6, the V gene TRBV12-3 or TRBV12-4; perhaps TRBD1 as D (6 bases). V dropped 2 bases and J dropped 7 bases, with 6 bases sitting between them. The CDR3 spans 13 residues. Here the CDR3 DNA reads TGTGCCAGCAGTTTAAGGGGGAATTCACCCCTCCACTTT. Encoded protein: CASSLRGNSPLHF.

The table lists this clone with a few counts. Within the sample, other DNA sequences also encode this same CDR3. The chain employs TRBV5-1 and TRBJ2-7, with D possibly matching TRBD1 (6 bases). Trimming took 4 bases from V and 7 from J, leaving 9 bases between them. The CDR3 is 11 residues long. Germline V gene sequence: CDR1 SGHRS, CDR2 YFSETQ. CDR3 amino acids: CASSPGQEQYF. CDR3 in DNA: TGCGCCAGCAGCCCAGGACAGGAGCAGTACTTC.

The rearrangement uses TRBV3-1 (or the pseudogene TRBV3-2) and TRBJ2-7, with 8 bases identical to TRBD2. J lost 1 base, V lost 5 bases, and 7 bases had no gene match. Germline CDR1 LGHDT, CDR2 YNNKEL (reference sequence). The CDR3 sequence is 15 residues long. CDR3 loop: CASSFGSGVSYEQYF. The CDR3 DNA is TGTGCCAGCAGCTTTGGTAGCGGGGTGTCCTACGAGCAGTACTTC.

V gene TRBV18 combines with J gene TRBJ1-4; weak D call: TRBD1 (5 bases). Trimming left V 2 bases short and J 0 bases short, with 16 bases between. The CDR3 runs 18 residues. Per the germline V gene, CDR1 is KGHSH and CDR2 is LQKENI. The CDR3 here is CASSPYQGGKATNEKLFF. The CDR3 region has the DNA TGTGCCAGCTCACCATATCAGGGTGGGAAGGCAACTAATGAAAAACTGTTTTTT.

The chain employs TRBV12-3 or TRBV12-4 and TRBJ2-6, with D unresolved. The ends were cut back, 6 bases at V and 8 bases at J, with 8 bases in the middle. CDR3 length: 12 amino acids. The CDR3 DNA is TGTGCCAGCAGGGCTCCGACCAACGTCCTGACTTTC. Translated, it gives CASRAPTNVLTF.